The 29 T cell receptor beta chains given below trace back to one sample, sequenced in a study of blood T cell repertoires in COVID-19 (dated by TCRdb to 2018 to 2020). The library was generated by the immunoSEQ multiplex PCR assay. The table was pulled from immuneACCESS by TCRdb, which kept in-frame rearrangements only. Such tables lose some clones; where checked, under half of the loss comes from unresolved V genes, and the rest has no known cause. The sample yields 220,000 or so clones; more than 85% were counted once. The ten largest clones represent roughly a tenth of the sample. Sequences were obtained from peripheral blood. The receptors come from a woman aged 45-59 years with COVID-19, enrolled during active disease.

The rearrangement uses TRBV25-1 and TRBJ2-3, with 7 bases matching TRBD2. The CDR3 runs 14 residues. With V trimmed by 4 bases and J by 0 bases, 1 base remained unmatched. Germline CDR1 MGHDK, CDR2 SYGVNS. The CDR3 DNA follows: TGTGCCAGCAGTGTGGGACTAAGCACAGATACGCAGTATTTT. This gives the protein CASSVGLSTDTQYF.

The chain links TRBV2 to TRBJ1-1; 10 bases are a match to TRBD1. J lost 2 bases, V lost 6 bases, and 6 bases had no gene match. The CDR3 covers 15 residues. Germline V gene sequence: CDR1 SNHLY, CDR2 FYNNEI. The CDR3 protein is CASSVGTGENTEAFF. CDR3 bases: TGTGCCAGCAGCGTGGGGACAGGGGAAAACACTGAAGCTTTCTTT.

V is TRBV12-3 or TRBV12-4 and J is TRBJ1-2; D is unresolved. V shed 5 bases and J shed 4 bases, with 11 bases lying between them. The CDR3 extends over 13 amino acids. The CDR3 loop is CASSVGRAYGYTF. In DNA form, the CDR3 reads TGTGCCAGCAGTGTGGGGAGAGCCTATGGCTACACCTTC.

The rearrangement uses TRBV11-2 and TRBJ2-3; D is undetermined. Germline V gives CDR1 SGHAT, CDR2 FQNNGV. CDR3 length: 18 amino acids. Deletions cut 1 base from V and 0 bases from J, with 17 bases between. The CDR3 region is CASSLVLLTAASTDTQYF. The DNA for the CDR3 is TGTGCCAGCAGCTTAGTCCTCCTGACGGCGGCTAGCACAGATACGCAGTATTTT.

This clone was seen once. The chain combines TRBV12-3 or TRBV12-4 with TRBJ1-5; D unclear. The V and J ends lost 4 bases and 12 bases respectively, with 13 bases between them. The CDR3 contains 12 residues. The CDR3 loop is CASSSGRVHQHF. The CDR3 DNA follows: TGTGCCAGCAGTTCAGGTAGAGTTCACCAGCATTTT.

The V gene is TRBV5-5, the J gene TRBJ1-4; a possible D gene is TRBD1 (5 bases). The CDR3 is 16 residues long. Looked up from germline, CDR1 is SGHKS and CDR2 is YYEKEE (reference sequence). Deletions cut 0 bases from V and 0 bases from J, with 9 bases between. The CDR3 nucleotides read TGTGCCAGCAGCTTGGCCAGGGAGGCAACTAATGAAAAACTGTTTTTT. Its translation is CASSLAREATNEKLFF.

The V call is TRBV4-1, the J call TRBJ1-5; 7 bases map to TRBD1. V lost 5 bases and J lost 5; bases outside the gene matches: 6. From germline, CDR1 is MGHRA and CDR2 YSYEKL. The CDR3 spans 14 residues. CDR3 region: CASSKGGGDQPQHF. In nucleotides, the CDR3 is TGCGCCAGCAGCAAAGGGGGCGGGGATCAGCCCCAGCATTTT.

This clone came up once. The V gene is TRBV18, the J gene TRBJ1-6; 10 bases line up with TRBD1. The CDR3 has 15 residues. V shed 3 bases, J shed 8 bases, and the junction held 4 bases outside the gene matches. Germline CDR1 KGHSH, CDR2 LQKENI. In DNA, the CDR3 is TGTGCCAGCTCACCCACGACAGGGGGCGATTCACCCCTCCACTTT. Translation: CASSPTTGGDSPLHF. Filled out from reference TRBV18 and TRBJ1-6, the complete variable domain reads NAGVMQNPRHLVRRRGQEARLRCSPMKGHSHVYWYRQLPEEGLKFMVYLQKENIIDESGMPKERFSAEFPKEGPSILRIQQVVRGDSAAYFCASSPTTGGDSPLHFGNGTRLTVT.

This clone turned up a few times. The chain couples TRBV30 to TRBJ2-7, with 11 positions matching TRBD2. CDR1 is GTSNPN, CDR2 SVGIG, per germline (reference sequence). After removal of 0 bases from V and 4 bases from J, the junction contained 8 bases not matched to a gene. The CDR3 sequence is 16 residues long. CDR3 coding DNA: TGTGCCTGGAGTGTACGTAGGGCTAGCGGGAGGTACGAGCAGTACTTC. It codes for CAWSVRRASGRYEQYF.

In DNA, the CDR3 is TGCGCCAGCAGCCTGGGGAGCGGGGGGTTCAATCAGCCCCAGCATTTT. Its protein is CASSLGSGGFNQPQHF. The gene calls are TRBV5-1 and TRBJ1-5; D possibly corresponds to TRBD1 (5 bases). This CDR3 is built from 16 residues. Germline V gene data show CDR1 as SGHRS and CDR2 as YFSETQ. Trimming shortened V by 4 bases and J by 3 bases, and 17 bases separated the two germline ends. Variable domain in full (rest from reference TRBV5-1 and TRBJ1-5): KAGVTQTPRYLIKTRGQQVTLSCSPISGHRSVSWYQQTPGQGLQFLFEYFSETQRNKGNFPGRFSGRQFSNSRSEMNVSTLELGDSALYLCASSLGSGGFNQPQHFGDGTRLSIL.

The rearrangement links TRBV30 to TRBJ1-2; D uncertain. The CDR3 has 11 amino acids. CDR1 and CDR2 (germline): GTSNPN, SVGIG (reference sequence). The germline V and J ends were trimmed by 2 bases and 8 bases, with 9 bases remaining between them. CDR3 coding DNA: TGTGCCTGGAGTAAGGGAGGGGGCTACACCTTC. This sequence encodes CAWSKGGGYTF.

The chain couples TRBV28 to TRBJ1-5; D might be TRBD1 (5 bases). This CDR3 region has 16 residues. Looked up from germline, CDR1 is MDHEN and CDR2 is SYDVKM. V was pared by 5 bases and J by 0 bases, with 14 bases between. Here the CDR3 reads CASSKGWWDSNQPQHF. CDR3 coding DNA: TGTGCCAGCAGTAAGGGGTGGTGGGATAGCAATCAGCCCCAGCATTTT.

The V gene is TRBV2, the J gene TRBJ1-1; D not certain. The CDR3 length is 13 residues. Germline V gene lookup returns CDR1 SNHLY and CDR2 FYNNEI. Trimming shortened V by 1 base and J by 3 bases, and 6 bases separated the two germline ends. CDR3 in amino acids: CASSEGGDTEAFF. As DNA, the CDR3 is TGTGCCAGCAGTGAAGGGGGAGACACTGAAGCTTTCTTT. Full variable domain (outside the CDR3, taken from reference TRBV2 and TRBJ1-1): EPEVTQTPSHQVTQMGQEVILRCVPISNHLYFYWYRQILGQKVEFLVSFYNNEISEKSEIFDDQFSVERPDGSNFTLKIRSTKLEDSAMYFCASSEGGDTEAFFGQGTRLTVV.

V gene TRBV27 combines with J gene TRBJ2-1; D perhaps matches TRBD2 (5 bases). Germline CDR1 MNHEY, CDR2 SMNVEV (reference sequence). Trimming pared 4 bases from V and 3 bases from J, leaving 13 bases between. The CDR3 runs to 15 residues. CDR3: CASSSRQRSYNEQFF. DNA for the CDR3: TGTGCCAGCAGTTCCCGGCAGCGGAGCTACAATGAGCAGTTCTTC.

The chain employs TRBV2 and TRBJ2-7; 10 bases are a match to TRBD1. Germline CDR1 is SNHLY and CDR2 is FYNNEI. The CDR3 is 13 amino acids. The ends lost 6 bases at V and 7 bases at J; junction bases unmatched: 6. CDR3 in amino acids: CASRRDRGIEQYV. The CDR3 DNA reads as TGTGCCAGCAGAAGGGACAGGGGAATAGAGCAGTACGTC.

The rearrangement uses TRBV20-1 and TRBJ2-7; maybe TRBD1 (5 bases). V was clipped by 4 bases and J by 6 bases, with 10 bases between them. The CDR3 sequence is 11 residues long. Looked up from germline, CDR1 is DFQATT and CDR2 is SNEGSKA (reference sequence). The CDR3 here is CSAKQASEQYF. The CDR3 DNA follows: TGCAGTGCTAAACAGGCGTCCGAGCAGTACTTC.

The chain is built from TRBV18 and TRBJ2-7; 9 bases line up with TRBD1. The CDR3 consists of 15 residues. Germline assignment: CDR1 KGHSH and CDR2 LQKENI. With V trimmed by 1 base and J by 1 base, 2 bases remained unmatched. In DNA form, the CDR3 reads TGTGCCAGCTCACCACAGGACAGGGGTTCCTACGAGCAGTACTTC. It yields the protein CASSPQDRGSYEQYF. The full variable domain, rest sourced from reference TRBV18 and TRBJ2-7, is NAGVMQNPRHLVRRRGQEARLRCSPMKGHSHVYWYRQLPEEGLKFMVYLQKENIIDESGMPKERFSAEFPKEGPSILRIQQVVRGDSAAYFCASSPQDRGSYEQYFGPGTRLTVT.

CDR3 sequence: CASSHSGTGVDEQYF. CDR3 coding DNA: TGCGCCAGCAGCCACTCCGGGACAGGGGTCGACGAGCAGTACTTC. This chain links TRBV4-3 with TRBJ2-7, with TRBD1 identical over 10 bases. The germline CDR1 and CDR2 sequences are LGHNA and YSLEER. After removal of 3 bases from V and 5 bases from J, the junction contained 7 bases not matched to a gene. This CDR3 is built from 15 residues.

Only one count was recorded for this clone. CDR3 coding DNA: TGTGCCAGCAGCTACAAACCCGGGACAGGAGGCACTGAAGCTTTCTTT. This translates into CASSYKPGTGGTEAFF. The gene calls are TRBV7-2 and TRBJ1-1; 8 bases agree with TRBD1. Germline values: CDR1 SGHTA, CDR2 FQGNSA. The CDR3 is 16 amino acids. J was trimmed by 4 bases and V by 4 bases; bases with no gene match: 11.

The chain recombines TRBV11-2 with TRBJ1-3; 8 bases map to TRBD1. The CDR3 contains 15 residues. Losses at the gene ends were 0 bases for V and 3 bases for J; bases not matched to a gene: 1. CDR1 SGHAT and CDR2 FQNNGV come from the germline V gene. Written as DNA, the CDR3 is TGTGCCAGCAGCTTAGACAGGGGGCTTGGAAACACCATATATTTT. Protein: CASSLDRGLGNTIYF.

The chain has TRBV30 and TRBJ2-1, with 8 bases lining up with TRBD2. The germline V gene encodes CDR1 GTSNPN and CDR2 SVGIG (reference sequence). V trimming: 4 bases; J trimming: 7 bases; junction bases outside the gene matches: 6. This CDR3 region has 13 residues. The CDR3 DNA reads TGTGCCTGGACGGGGGGGCACTCGAATGAGCAGTTCTTC. This sequence encodes CAWTGGHSNEQFF.

The chain couples TRBV27 to TRBJ1-5; no reliable D call. Germline V gene data show CDR1 as MNHEY and CDR2 as SMNVEV (reference sequence). The CDR3 sequence is 13 residues long. Trimming took off 3 bases at V and 7 bases at J, with 10 bases between the two ends. DNA for the CDR3: TGTGCCAGCAGTTTGAGTAGAAGCCAGCCCCAGCATTTT. Encoded protein: CASSLSRSQPQHF.

The V gene is TRBV4-1, the J gene TRBJ2-7, with 7 bases identical to TRBD1. The trim removed 1 base at V and 2 bases at J, leaving 5 bases unmatched. Germline V gene data show CDR1 as MGHRA and CDR2 as YSYEKL. CDR3 size: 15 residues. The CDR3 region has the DNA TGCGCCAGCAGCCAAGGACAGGGACCCACCTACGAGCAGTACTTC. It is translated as CASSQGQGPTYEQYF.

The genes are TRBV5-1 and TRBJ2-3; TRBD2 agrees at 11 bases. CDR1 and CDR2 from the germline V gene are SGHRS and YFSETQ. The CDR3 covers 18 residues. V lost 2 bases to trimming and J lost 5 bases; unmatched junction nucleotides: 13. DNA for the CDR3: TGCGCCAGCAGCTTTTCCATAGCGGGGGGGCGGATTGGAGATACGCAGTATTTT. Translating gives CASSFSIAGGRIGDTQYF.

The chain has TRBV18 and TRBJ1-6; 7 bases match TRBD1. This CDR3 spans 16 amino acids. V was pared by 1 base and J by 8 bases, with 8 bases of the junction left unmatched. Germline CDR1 reads KGHSH; CDR2 reads LQKENI. The CDR3 sequence: CASSPQGAGSYSPLHF. The DNA for the CDR3 is TGTGCCAGCTCACCACAGGGGGCTGGGTCTTATTCACCCCTCCACTTT.

This chain joins TRBV10-3 and TRBJ2-5; the D is unclear. Trimming removed 4 bases at V and 1 base at J, with 7 bases between. The CDR3 sequence is 13 residues long. From germline, CDR1 is ENHRY and CDR2 SYGVKD. This CDR3 is CAISGSIQETQYF. CDR3 nucleotide sequence: TGTGCCATCAGTGGGTCCATCCAAGAGACCCAGTACTTC.

The chain carries TRBV5-1 and TRBJ1-2; maybe TRBD1 (5 bases). V was shortened by 1 base and J by 0 bases, with 19 bases between the two germline ends. This CDR3 contains 18 residues. Germline lookup yields CDR1 SGHRS and CDR2 YFSETQ. The CDR3 DNA reads TGCGCCAGCAGCTTGATCGGCCCGGGGGGGTTAGCTAACTATGGCTACACCTTC. It encodes CASSLIGPGGLANYGYTF.

The chain is built from TRBV3-1 (or the pseudogene TRBV3-2) and TRBJ2-5, with TRBD2 identical over 10 bases. V gave up 1 base and J gave up 5 bases; unmatched junction bases: 7. Germline V lookup: CDR1 LGHDT, CDR2 YNNKEL (reference sequence). The CDR3 sequence is 16 residues long. The CDR3 protein is CASSQGKRGGRETQYF. The CDR3 region has the DNA TGTGCCAGCAGCCAAGGGAAGCGGGGGGGCCGGGAGACCCAGTACTTC.

The rearrangement links TRBV7-2 to TRBJ1-3; no clear D gene. This CDR3 is built from 12 residues. Trimming pared 2 bases from V and 7 bases from J, leaving 6 bases between. Germline CDR1 reads SGHTA; CDR2 reads FQGNSA. The CDR3 nucleotides read TGTGCCAGCAGCTTATTTCCGAACACCATATATTTT. It translates to CASSLFPNTIYF.